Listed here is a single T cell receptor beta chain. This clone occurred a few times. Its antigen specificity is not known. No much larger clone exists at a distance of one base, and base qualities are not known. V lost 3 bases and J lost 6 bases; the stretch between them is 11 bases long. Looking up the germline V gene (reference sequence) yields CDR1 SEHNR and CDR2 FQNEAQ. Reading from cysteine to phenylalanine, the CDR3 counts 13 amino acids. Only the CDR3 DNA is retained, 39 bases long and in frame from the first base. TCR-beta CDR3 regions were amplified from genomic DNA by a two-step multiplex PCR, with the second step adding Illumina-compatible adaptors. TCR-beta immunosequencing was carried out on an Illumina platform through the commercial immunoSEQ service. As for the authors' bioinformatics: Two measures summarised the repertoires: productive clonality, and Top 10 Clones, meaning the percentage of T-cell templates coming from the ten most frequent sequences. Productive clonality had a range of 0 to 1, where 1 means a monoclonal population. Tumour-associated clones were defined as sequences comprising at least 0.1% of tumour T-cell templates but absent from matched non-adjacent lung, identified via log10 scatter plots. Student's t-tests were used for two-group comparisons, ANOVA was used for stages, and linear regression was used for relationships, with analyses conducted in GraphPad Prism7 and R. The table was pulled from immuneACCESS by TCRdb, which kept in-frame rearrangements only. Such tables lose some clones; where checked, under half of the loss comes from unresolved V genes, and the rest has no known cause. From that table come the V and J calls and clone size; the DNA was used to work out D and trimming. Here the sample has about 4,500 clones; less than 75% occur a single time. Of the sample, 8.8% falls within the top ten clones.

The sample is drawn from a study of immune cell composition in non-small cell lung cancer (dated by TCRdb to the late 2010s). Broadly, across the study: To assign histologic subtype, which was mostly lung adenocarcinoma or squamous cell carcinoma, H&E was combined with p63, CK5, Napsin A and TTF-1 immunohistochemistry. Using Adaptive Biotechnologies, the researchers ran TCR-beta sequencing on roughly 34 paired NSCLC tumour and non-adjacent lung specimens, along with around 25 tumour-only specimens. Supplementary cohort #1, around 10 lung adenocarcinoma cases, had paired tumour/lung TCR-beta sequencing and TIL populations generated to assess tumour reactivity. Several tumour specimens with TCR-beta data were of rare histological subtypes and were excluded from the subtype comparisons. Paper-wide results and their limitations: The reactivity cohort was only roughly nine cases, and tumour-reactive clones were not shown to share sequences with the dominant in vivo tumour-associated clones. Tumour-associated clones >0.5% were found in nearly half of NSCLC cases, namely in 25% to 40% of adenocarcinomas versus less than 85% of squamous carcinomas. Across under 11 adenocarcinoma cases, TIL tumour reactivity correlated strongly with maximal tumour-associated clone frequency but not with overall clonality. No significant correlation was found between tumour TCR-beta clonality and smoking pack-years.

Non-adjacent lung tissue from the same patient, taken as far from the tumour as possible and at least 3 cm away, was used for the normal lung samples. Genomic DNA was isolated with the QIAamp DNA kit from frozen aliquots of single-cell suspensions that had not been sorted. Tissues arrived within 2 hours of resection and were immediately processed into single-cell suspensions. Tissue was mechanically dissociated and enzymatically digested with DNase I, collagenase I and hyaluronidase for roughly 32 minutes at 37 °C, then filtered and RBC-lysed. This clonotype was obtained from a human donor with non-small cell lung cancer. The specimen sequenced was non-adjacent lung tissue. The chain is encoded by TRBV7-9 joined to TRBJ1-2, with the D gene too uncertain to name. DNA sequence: TGTGCCAGCAGCTTTCATGGTTTGCATGGCTACACCTTC. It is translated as CASSFHGLHGYTF.